Each of the 2 T cell receptor beta chains below was sequenced from the same sample in a study of blood T cell repertoires in COVID-19 (dated by TCRdb to the early 2020s). Library preparation was by the immunoSEQ multiplex PCR assay. As stored in TCRdb, this immuneACCESS dataset retains in-frame rearrangements with V and J assigned. A fraction of the clones does not appear; measured against another copy, unresolved V genes explain less than half of the discrepancy, and the remainder lacks a known reason. Recorded for this sample are about 200,000 clones; about 82% of them occurred a single time. The leading ten clones occupy 5.6% of the sample. Sequenced input: PBMCs or T cells enriched from blood (not recorded which). Source of these receptors: a man aged 40-49 years with acute COVID-19.

This clone was counted a few times. V and J are TRBV28 and TRBJ2-1; TRBD2 matches 10 bases. The CDR3 sequence is 15 residues long. Trimming took 3 bases from V and 10 from J; bases not matched to a gene: 9. Germline V gene data show CDR1 as MDHEN and CDR2 as SYDVKM. The CDR3 here is CASSFWASGRLEQFF. The CDR3 DNA reads as TGTGCCAGCAGTTTTTGGGCTAGCGGGAGACTCGAGCAGTTCTTC.

The gene calls are TRBV18 and TRBJ1-6; 7 bases align to TRBD1. With V trimmed by 2 bases and J by 6 bases, 4 bases remained unmatched. The V gene's germline CDR1 is KGHSH and CDR2 LQKENI. The CDR3 has 15 amino acids. The CDR3 sequence: CASSPEAGGNSPLHF. The DNA of the CDR3 is TGTGCCAGCTCACCAGAGGCAGGGGGTAATTCACCCCTCCACTTT.